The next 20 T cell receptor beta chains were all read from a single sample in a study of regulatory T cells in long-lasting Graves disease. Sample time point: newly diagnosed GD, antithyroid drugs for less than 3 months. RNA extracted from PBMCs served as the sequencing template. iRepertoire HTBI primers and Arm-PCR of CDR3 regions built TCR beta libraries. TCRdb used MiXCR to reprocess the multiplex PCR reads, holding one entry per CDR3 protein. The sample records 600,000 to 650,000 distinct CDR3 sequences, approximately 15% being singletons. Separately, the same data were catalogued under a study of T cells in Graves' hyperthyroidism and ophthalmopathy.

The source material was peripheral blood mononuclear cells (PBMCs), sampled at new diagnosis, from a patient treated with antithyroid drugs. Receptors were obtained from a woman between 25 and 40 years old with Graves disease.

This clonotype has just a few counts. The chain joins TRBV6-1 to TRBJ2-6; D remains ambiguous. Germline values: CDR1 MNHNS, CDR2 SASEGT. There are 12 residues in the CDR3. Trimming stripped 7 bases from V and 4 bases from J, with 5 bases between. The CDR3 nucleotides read TGTGCCAGCATGGCCGGGGCCAACGTCCTGACTTTC. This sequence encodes CASMAGANVLTF.

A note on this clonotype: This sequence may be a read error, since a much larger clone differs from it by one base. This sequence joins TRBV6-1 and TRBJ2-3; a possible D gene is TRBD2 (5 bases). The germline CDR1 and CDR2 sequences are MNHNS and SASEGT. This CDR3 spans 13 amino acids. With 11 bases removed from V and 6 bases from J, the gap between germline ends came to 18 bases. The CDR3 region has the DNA TGTGCCTCACGCGCGGGCATCGGCGATACGCAGTATTTT. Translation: CASRAGIGDTQYF.

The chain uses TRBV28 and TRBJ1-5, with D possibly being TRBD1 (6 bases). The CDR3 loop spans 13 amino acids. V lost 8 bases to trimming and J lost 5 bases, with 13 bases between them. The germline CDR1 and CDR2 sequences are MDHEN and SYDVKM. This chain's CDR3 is CASSSRGDQPQHF. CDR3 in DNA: TGTGCCAGCTCGTCGAGGGGGGATCAGCCCCAGCATTTT.

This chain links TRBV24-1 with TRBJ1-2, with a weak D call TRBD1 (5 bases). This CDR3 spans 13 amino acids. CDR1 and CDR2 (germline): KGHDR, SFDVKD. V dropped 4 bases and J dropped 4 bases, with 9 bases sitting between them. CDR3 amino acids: CATSDEDSYGYTF. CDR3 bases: TGTGCCACCAGTGACGAAGACAGCTATGGCTACACCTTC.

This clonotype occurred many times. CDR3 protein: CASGSLAAKTETQYF. CDR3 DNA: TGTGCCAGCGGCTCACTAGCGGCAAAGACGGAGACCCAGTACTTC. The chain links TRBV28 to TRBJ2-5, with TRBD2 matching 8 bases. V was clipped by 8 bases and J by 5 bases; unmatched bases: 13. In germline, CDR1 is MDHEN, CDR2 SYDVKM. The CDR3 extends over 15 amino acids.

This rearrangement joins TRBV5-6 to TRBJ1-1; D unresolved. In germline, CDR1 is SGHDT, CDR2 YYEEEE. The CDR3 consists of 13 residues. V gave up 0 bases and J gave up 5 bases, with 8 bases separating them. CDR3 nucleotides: TGTGCCAGCAGCTTGGGATCTGTTACTGAAGCTTTCTTT. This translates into CASSLGSVTEAFF. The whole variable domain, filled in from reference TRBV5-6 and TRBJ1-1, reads DAGVTQSPTHLIKTRGQQVTLRCSPKSGHDTVSWYQQALGQGPQFIFQYYEEEERQRGNFPDRFSGHQFPNYSSELNVNALLLGDSALYLCASSLGSVTEAFFGQGTRLTVV.

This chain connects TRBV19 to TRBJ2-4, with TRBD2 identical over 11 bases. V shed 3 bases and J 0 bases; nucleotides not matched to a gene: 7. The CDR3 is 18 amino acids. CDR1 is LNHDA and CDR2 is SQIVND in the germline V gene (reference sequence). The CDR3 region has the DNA TGTGCCAGTAGTATTCTAGCGGGAGGACAAATAGCCAAAAACATTCAGTACTTC. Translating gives CASSILAGGQIAKNIQYF.

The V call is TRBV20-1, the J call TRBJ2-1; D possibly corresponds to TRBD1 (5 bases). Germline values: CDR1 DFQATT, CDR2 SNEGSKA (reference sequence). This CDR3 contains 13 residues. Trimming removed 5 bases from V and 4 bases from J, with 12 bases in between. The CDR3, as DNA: TGCAGTGCTGGACACCAAACTTACAATGAGCAGTTCTTC. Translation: CSAGHQTYNEQFF.

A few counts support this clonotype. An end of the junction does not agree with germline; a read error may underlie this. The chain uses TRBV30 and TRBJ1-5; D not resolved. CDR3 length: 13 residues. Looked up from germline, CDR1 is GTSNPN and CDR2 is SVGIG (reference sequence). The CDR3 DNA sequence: TGTGCCTGGAGTGTGGCCGGTAATCAACCCCAGCATTTT. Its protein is CAWSVAGNQPQHF.

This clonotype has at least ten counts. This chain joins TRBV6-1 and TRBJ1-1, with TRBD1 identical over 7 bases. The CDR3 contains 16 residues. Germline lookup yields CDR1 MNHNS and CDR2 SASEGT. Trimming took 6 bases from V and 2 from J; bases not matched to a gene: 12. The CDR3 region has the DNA TGTGCCAGCAGAACACAAACGACAGGGCCTAACACTGAAGCTTTCTTT. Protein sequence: CASRTQTTGPNTEAFF.

CDR3 protein: CSVGGSLSSYNSPLHF. CDR3 nucleotide sequence: TGCAGCGTTGGGGGCAGCTTGAGCTCCTATAATTCACCCCTCCACTTT. The chain couples TRBV29-1 to TRBJ1-6; tentative D call: TRBD1 (5 bases). V lost 4 bases and J 0 bases, leaving 13 bases between the germline ends. This CDR3 region has 16 residues. The germline CDR1 and CDR2 sequences are SQVTM and ANQGSEA.

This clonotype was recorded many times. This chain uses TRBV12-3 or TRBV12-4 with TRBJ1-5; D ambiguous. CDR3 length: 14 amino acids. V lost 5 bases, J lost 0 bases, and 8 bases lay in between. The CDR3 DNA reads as TGTGCCAGCAGTATGAAGTATAGCAATCAGCCCCAGCATTTT. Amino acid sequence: CASSMKYSNQPQHF.

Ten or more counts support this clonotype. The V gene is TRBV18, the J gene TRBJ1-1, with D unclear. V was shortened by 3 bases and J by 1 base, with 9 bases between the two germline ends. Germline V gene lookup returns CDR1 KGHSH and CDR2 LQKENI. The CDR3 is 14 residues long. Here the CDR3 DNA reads TGTGCCAGCTCACCGGCCCGAGGGAACACTGAAGCTTTCTTT. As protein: CASSPARGNTEAFF.

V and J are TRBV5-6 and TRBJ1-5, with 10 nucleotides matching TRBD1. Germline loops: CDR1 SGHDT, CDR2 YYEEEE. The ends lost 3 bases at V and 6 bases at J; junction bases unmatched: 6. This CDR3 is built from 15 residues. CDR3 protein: CASSWGQGLGQPQHF. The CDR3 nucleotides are TGTGCCAGCAGCTGGGGACAGGGGCTCGGTCAGCCCCAGCATTTT. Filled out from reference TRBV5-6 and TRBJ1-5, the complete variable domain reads DAGVTQSPTHLIKTRGQQVTLRCSPKSGHDTVSWYQQALGQGPQFIFQYYEEEERQRGNFPDRFSGHQFPNYSSELNVNALLLGDSALYLCASSWGQGLGQPQHFGDGTRLSIL.

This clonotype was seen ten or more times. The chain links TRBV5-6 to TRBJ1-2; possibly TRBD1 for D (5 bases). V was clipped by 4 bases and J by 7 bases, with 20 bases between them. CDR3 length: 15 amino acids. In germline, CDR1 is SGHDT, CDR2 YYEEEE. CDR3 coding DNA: TGTGCCAGCAGCCCCCGACAGCTGCAGGGATTTGGCTACACCTTC. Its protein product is CASSPRQLQGFGYTF.

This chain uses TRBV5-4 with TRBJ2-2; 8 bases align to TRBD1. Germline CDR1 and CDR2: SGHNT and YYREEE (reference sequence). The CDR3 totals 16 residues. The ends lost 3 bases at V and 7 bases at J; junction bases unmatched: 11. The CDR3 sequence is CASSSTTGDIIGELFF. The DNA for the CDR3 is TGTGCCAGCAGCTCAACGACAGGGGATATCATCGGGGAGCTGTTTTTT.

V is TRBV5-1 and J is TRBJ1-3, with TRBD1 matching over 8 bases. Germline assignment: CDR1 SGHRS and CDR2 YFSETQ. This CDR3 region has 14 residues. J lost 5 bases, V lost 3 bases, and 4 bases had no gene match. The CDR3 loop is CASSSTGARNTIYF. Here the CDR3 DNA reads TGCGCCAGCAGCTCGACAGGGGCCAGAAACACCATATATTTT.

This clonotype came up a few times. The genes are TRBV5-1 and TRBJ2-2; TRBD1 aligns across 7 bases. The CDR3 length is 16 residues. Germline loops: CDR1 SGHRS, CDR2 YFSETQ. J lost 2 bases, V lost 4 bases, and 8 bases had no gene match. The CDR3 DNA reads TGCGCCAGCAGCCCGGGACAGAGTTTTAACACCGGGGAGCTGTTTTTT. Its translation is CASSPGQSFNTGELFF.

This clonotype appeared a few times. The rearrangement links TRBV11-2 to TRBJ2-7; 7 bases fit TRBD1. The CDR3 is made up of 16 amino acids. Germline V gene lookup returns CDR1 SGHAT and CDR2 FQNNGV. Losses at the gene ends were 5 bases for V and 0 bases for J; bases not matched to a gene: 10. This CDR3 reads CASSPIRGTDSYEQYF. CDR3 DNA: TGTGCCAGCAGCCCTATCAGAGGGACAGACTCCTACGAGCAGTACTTC.

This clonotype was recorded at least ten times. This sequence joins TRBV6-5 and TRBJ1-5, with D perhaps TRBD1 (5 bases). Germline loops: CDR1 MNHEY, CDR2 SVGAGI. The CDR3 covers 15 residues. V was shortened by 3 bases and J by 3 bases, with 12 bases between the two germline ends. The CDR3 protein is CASSYERGNNQPQHF. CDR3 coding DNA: TGTGCCAGCAGTTATGAGCGGGGGAACAATCAGCCCCAGCATTTT.